This entry concerns a single T cell receptor beta chain. What antigen it recognizes has not been identified. There are no base qualities to consult, and no much larger clone falls within one base. The CDR3 regions of human TCRbeta chains were analyzed by immunosequencing. As for the original processing: Repertoire TCRs were checked for matches against a reference library of SARS-CoV-2-specific TCRs that had been generated using the MIRA antigen-specificity platform. Breadth meant the fraction of unique TCRs that were SARS-CoV-2-associated, whereas depth meant the fraction of total T cells that were SARS-CoV-2-associated. Each spike-specific TCR was assigned to its reactive spike region and to a CD4 or CD8 class using the MIRA data. Log10-transformed breadth and depth values were compared by one-way ANOVA with Sidak's multiple comparisons tests. Held by TCRdb, this immuneACCESS table contains in-frame sequences only and omits some clones. Under half of the omission traces to an unresolved V gene where checked; the cause of the rest is unknown. V and J calls and clone size come straight from that table; D and trimming were deduced from the DNA. This sample holds around 190,000 clones; roughly 92% were observed only once. Together, the top ten hold approximately 1.4% of the sample.

Relative to germline, V is 0 bases shorter and J is 4 bases shorter, with 13 bases between their ends. Based on the germline V gene, the CDR1 and CDR2 sequences are LGHNA and YNFKEQ. CDR3 length: 15 amino acids, cysteine to phenylalanine. Of all the DNA, just the CDR3 is kept, 45 bases in frame from base 1. This specimen's time point label, interpreted: baseline before first vaccination. Vaccinee samples came from UK trials COV001 and COV002, including a single-blind randomized controlled phase 2/3 trial of AZD1222 (ChAdOx1 nCoV-19) in healthy adults. For TCRbeta chain sequencing, PBMC samples from trial participants were taken at day 0 and at day 28 after the second dose. The sample is drawn from a study of T cell responses to AZD1222 COVID-19 vaccine (dated by TCRdb to about 2021). Looking at the study overall: AZD1222 recipients whose second dose came at about 4 weeks and those whose second dose came at about 12 weeks were combined into one group, since spike-specific TCR depth and breadth did not differ between the two schedules. TCR sequencing was performed for more than 230 trial participants, of whom roughly 200 were given two doses of AZD1222 and some 26 were given two doses of MenACWY control vaccine. Enrollment into the trials was organized by age into subgroups of 18-55, 56-69 and 70-plus years, and those subgroups contained roughly 140, 27 and 60 TCR-sequenced participants, respectively. The study at large found these results: Reportedly, almost half of the unique spike-specific TCRs recognized epitopes lying outside the regions that are mutated in the B.1.351 and B.1.1.7 variants. Participants were mostly white British, with more females than males. The authors suggested clonal diversity may have been underestimated. Because no day 14 peak-response samples were available, repertoires were characterized only after the peak T cell response. The 56-69-year group was small, and its depth increase did not reach significance, likely because of low power. Vaccine-associated CD4 TCRs spanned the whole spike protein, with dominant responses in regions 160-218 and 743-854. Conclusions about previously exposed vaccinees are limited, since just five to seven AZD1222 recipients were seropositive for SARS-CoV-2 at baseline. A significant rise in spike-specific TCR breadth and depth was observed after two AZD1222 doses relative to day 0 and relative to MenACWY recipients.

This receptor was identified in an adult in good health. The material was peripheral blood, obtained on day 0 of AZD1222 vaccination. Here the chain combines TRBV4-2 and TRBJ2-7; the D gene cannot be named for sure. The CDR3 here reads CASSQEGQIAYEQYF. The DNA is TGTGCCAGCAGCCAAGAAGGGCAAATCGCATACGAGCAGTACTTC.